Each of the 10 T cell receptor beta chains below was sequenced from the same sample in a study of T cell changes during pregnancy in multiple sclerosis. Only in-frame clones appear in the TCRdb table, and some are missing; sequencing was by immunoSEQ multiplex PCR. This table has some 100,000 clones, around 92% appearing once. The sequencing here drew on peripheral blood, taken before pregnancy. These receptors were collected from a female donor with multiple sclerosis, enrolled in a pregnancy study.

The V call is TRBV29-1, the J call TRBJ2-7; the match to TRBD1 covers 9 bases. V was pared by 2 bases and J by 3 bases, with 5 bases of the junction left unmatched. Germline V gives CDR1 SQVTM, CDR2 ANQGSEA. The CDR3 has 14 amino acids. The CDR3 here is CSVESRQGDYEQYF. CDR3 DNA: TGCAGCGTTGAATCCCGACAGGGGGACTACGAGCAGTACTTC.

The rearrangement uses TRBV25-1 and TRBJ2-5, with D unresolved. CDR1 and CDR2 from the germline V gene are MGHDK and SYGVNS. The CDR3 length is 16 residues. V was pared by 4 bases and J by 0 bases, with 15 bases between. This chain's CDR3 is CASSAQAGPHQETQYF. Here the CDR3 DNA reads TGTGCCAGCAGTGCCCAGGCTGGGCCTCACCAAGAGACCCAGTACTTC. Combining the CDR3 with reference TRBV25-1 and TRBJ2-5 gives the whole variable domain EADIYQTPRYLVIGTGKKITLECSQTMGHDKMYWYQQDPGMELHLIHYSYGVNSTEKGDLSSESTVSRIRTEHFPLTLESARPSHTSQYLCASSAQAGPHQETQYFGPGTRLLVL.

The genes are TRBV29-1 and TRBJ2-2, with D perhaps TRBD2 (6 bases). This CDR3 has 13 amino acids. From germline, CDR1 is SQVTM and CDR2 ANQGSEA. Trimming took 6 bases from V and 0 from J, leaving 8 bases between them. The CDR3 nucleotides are TGCAGCGTAGGAGGGCCGAACACCGGGGAGCTGTTTTTT. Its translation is CSVGGPNTGELFF.

The CDR3 region is CASSRGARENTEAFF. CDR3 sequence (DNA): TGTGCCAGCAGCCGGGGGGCCAGAGAGAACACTGAAGCTTTCTTT. The genes are TRBV21-1 and TRBJ1-1. TRBV21-1 is shown as a pseudogene. This CDR3 has 15 amino acids.

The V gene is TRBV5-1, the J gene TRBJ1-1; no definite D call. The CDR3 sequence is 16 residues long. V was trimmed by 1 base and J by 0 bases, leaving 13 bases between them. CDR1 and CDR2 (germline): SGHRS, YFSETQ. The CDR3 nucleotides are TGCGCCAGCAGCTTGACAGTGATAACACTGAACACTGAAGCTTTCTTT. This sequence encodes CASSLTVITLNTEAFF.

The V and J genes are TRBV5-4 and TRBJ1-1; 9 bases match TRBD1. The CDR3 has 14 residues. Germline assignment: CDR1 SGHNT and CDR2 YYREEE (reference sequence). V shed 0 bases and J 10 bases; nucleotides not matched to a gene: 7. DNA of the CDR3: TGTGCCAGCAGCTTGGTTGGCTCGACAGGGGGAGCTTTCTTT. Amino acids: CASSLVGSTGGAFF.

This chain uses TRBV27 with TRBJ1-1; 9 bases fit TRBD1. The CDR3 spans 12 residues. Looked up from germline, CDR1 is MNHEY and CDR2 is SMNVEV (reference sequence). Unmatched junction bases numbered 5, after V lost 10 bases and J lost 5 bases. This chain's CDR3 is CATGTGRTEAFF. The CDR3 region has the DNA TGTGCCACCGGGACAGGGAGGACTGAAGCTTTCTTT.

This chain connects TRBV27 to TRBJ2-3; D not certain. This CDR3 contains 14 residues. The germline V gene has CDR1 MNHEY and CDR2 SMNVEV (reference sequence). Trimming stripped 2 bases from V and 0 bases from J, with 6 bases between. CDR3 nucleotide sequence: TGTGCCAGCAGTTTAACGGTCAGCACAGATACGCAGTATTTT. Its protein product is CASSLTVSTDTQYF.

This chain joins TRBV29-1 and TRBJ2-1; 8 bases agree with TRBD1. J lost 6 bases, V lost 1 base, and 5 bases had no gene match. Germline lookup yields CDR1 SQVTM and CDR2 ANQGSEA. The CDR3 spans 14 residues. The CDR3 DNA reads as TGCAGCGTTGAAGGTGGACAGGGCGTCAATGAGCAGTTCTTC. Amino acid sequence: CSVEGGQGVNEQFF.

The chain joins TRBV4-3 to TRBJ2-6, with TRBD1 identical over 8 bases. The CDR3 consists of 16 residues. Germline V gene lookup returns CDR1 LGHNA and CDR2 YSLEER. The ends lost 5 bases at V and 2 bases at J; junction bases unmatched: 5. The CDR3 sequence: CASSSQGGPGANVLTF. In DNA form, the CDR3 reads TGCGCCAGCAGCTCACAGGGGGGTCCTGGGGCCAACGTCCTGACTTTC.